The rows below give T cell receptor beta chains drawn from one sample of a study of cytomegalovirus exposure and HLA in healthy donors. Generated by immunoSEQ multiplex PCR, the TCRdb table keeps only in-frame clones and is missing some. In the table there are some 180,000 clones, 87% of which are singletons. The specimen was PBMCs. The receptors were sampled from a boy aged 2 to 10 in good health and CMV-seronegative. Each CDR3 is given with its conserved first and last residue. The D gene is left open where the match is weak. Clone sizes are given selectively: once, few, many, or a class where the clone is expanded.

D: TRBD1; size: NA; V: TRBV7-3; J: TRBJ1-4; DNA: TGTGCCAGCAGAAGGGGGACAGCAACTAATGAAAAACTGTTTTTT; CDR3: CASRRGTATNEKLFF
D: TRBD1; size: NA; V: TRBV30; J: TRBJ1-1; DNA: TGTGCCTGGAGTGTTAGACAGGGGAACACTGAAGCTTTCTTT; CDR3: CAWSVRQGNTEAFF
D: NA; size: NA; V: TRBV7-6; J: TRBJ2-5; DNA: TGTGCCAGCAGCTTTGGAGGGGATGAATGGGAGACCCAGTACTTC; CDR3: CASSFGGDEWETQYF
D: TRBD1; size: NA; V: TRBV7-2; J: TRBJ2-7; DNA: TGTGCCAGCAGCCGACAGGGCTACGAGCAGTACTTC; CDR3: CASSRQGYEQYF
D: NA; size: NA; V: TRBV5-1; J: TRBJ2-7; DNA: TGCGCCAGCAGCCAAGAGGACAGCACGGGCCACGAGCAGTACTTC; CDR3: CASSQEDSTGHEQYF
D: NA; size: NA; V: TRBV9; J: TRBJ1-1; DNA: TGTGCCAGCAGCGTAGGGGCAGGGCTGGGCACTGAAGCTTTCTTT; CDR3: CASSVGAGLGTEAFF
D: TRBD1; size: NA; V: TRBV5-1; J: TRBJ2-2; DNA: TGCGCCAGCAGCTTTACTTTTGGACAGGGAGTTGGCGCGAACACCGGGGAGCTGTTTTTT; CDR3: CASSFTFGQGVGANTGELFF
D: TRBD1; size: few; V: TRBV28; J: TRBJ1-4; DNA: TGTGCCAGCAACAGGGGGCCGGAAAAACTGTTTTTT; CDR3: CASNRGPEKLFF
D: TRBD2; size: NA; V: TRBV5-1; J: TRBJ2-2; DNA: TGCGCCAGCAGCCGAGCAGCGGGAGGCGGCGGGGAGCTGTTTTTT; CDR3: CASSRAAGGGGELFF
D: NA; size: few; V: TRBV9; J: TRBJ2-7; DNA: TGTGCCAGCAGCGTGGGGCCAAACTACGAGCAGTACTTC; CDR3: CASSVGPNYEQYF
D: TRBD1; size: NA; V: TRBV4-1; J: TRBJ2-2; DNA: TGCGCCAGCAGACTACAGGGGGCCACAAGTAACACCGGGGAGCTGTTTTTT; CDR3: CASRLQGATSNTGELFF
D: TRBD1; size: NA; V: TRBV28; J: TRBJ2-4; DNA: TGTGCCAGCAGTAAACCGCAGGGGGCTGCCAAAAACATTCAGTACTTC; CDR3: CASSKPQGAAKNIQYF
D: NA; size: NA; V: TRBV14; J: TRBJ1-2; DNA: TGTGCCAGCAGCGCAAACATTTTTAACTATGGCTACACCTTC; CDR3: CASSANIFNYGYTF
D: NA; size: NA; V: TRBV28; J: TRBJ2-2; DNA: TGTGCCAGCAGCCAGAACACCGGGGAGCTGTTTTTT; CDR3: CASSQNTGELFF
D: NA; size: NA; V: TRBV9; J: TRBJ1-1; DNA: TGTGCCAGCAGCCCAGATACTACAGGGATGAACACTGAAGCTTTCTTT; CDR3: CASSPDTTGMNTEAFF
D: TRBD1; size: NA; V: TRBV28; J: TRBJ2-3; DNA: TGTGCCAGCAGTTTGGTGGGTCAGGGGGTGATAGATACGCAGTATTTT; CDR3: CASSLVGQGVIDTQYF
D: NA; size: NA; V: TRBV5-8; J: TRBJ2-2; DNA: TGTGCCAGCAGCTTGGGGGGCATCGGGGAGCTGTTTTTT; CDR3: CASSLGGIGELFF
D: NA; size: NA; V: TRBV7-9; J: TRBJ2-7; DNA: TGTGCCAGCAGCTACGACAGCTCCTACGAGCAGTACTTC; CDR3: CASSYDSSYEQYF
D: TRBD2; size: NA; V: TRBV6-1; J: TRBJ2-7; DNA: TGTGCCAGCAGTGGGAGTAGGCCTAGCGGGATTATTGTCGTCTACGAGCAGTACTTC; CDR3: CASSGSRPSGIIVVYEQYF
D: NA; size: NA; V: TRBV4-1; J: TRBJ2-3; DNA: TGCGCCAGCAGCCAAGAGGAGGGCCCGGGCACAGATACGCAGTATTTT; CDR3: CASSQEEGPGTDTQYF
D: NA; size: once; V: TRBV19; J: TRBJ2-7; DNA: TGTGCCAGTAGTCCCACAGGCTACGAGCAGTACTTC; CDR3: CASSPTGYEQYF
D: TRBD1; size: NA; V: TRBV5-6; J: TRBJ1-1; DNA: TGTGCCAGCAGCCCGAATCCAGTAGGGGGCGAGGGTGAAGCTTTCTTT; CDR3: CASSPNPVGGEGEAFF
D: TRBD1; size: NA; V: TRBV9; J: TRBJ1-3; DNA: TGTGCCAGCAGCGGATTGACAGGGGGCTCTGGAAACACCATATATTTT; CDR3: CASSGLTGGSGNTIYF
D: NA; size: NA; V: TRBV29-1; J: TRBJ2-3; DNA: TGCAGCGCTGACCTCCCGGACAGCTTGGGCGCAGATACGCAGTATTTT; CDR3: CSADLPDSLGADTQYF
D: NA; size: NA; V: TRBV11-2; J: TRBJ1-3; DNA: TGTGCCAGCAGCTTAGGAGGCTCTGGAAACACCATATATTTT; CDR3: CASSLGGSGNTIYF
D: TRBD1; size: once; V: TRBV28; J: TRBJ1-5; DNA: TGTGCCAGCAGTTTAAGTCTGGGACAGGGGGCCGAACAGCCCCAGCATTTT; CDR3: CASSLSLGQGAEQPQHF
D: NA; size: few; V: TRBV6-5; J: TRBJ2-3; DNA: TGTGCCAGCAGTTACTCCCGACAGAATACGCAGTATTTT; CDR3: CASSYSRQNTQYF
D: NA; size: once; V: TRBV11-2; J: TRBJ2-7; DNA: TGTGCCAGCAGCCAGAGGGGACACTCTTATCCCTACGAGCAGTACTTC; CDR3: CASSQRGHSYPYEQYF
D: TRBD1; size: once; V: TRBV7-9; J: TRBJ2-7; DNA: TGTTCCAGCAGCTTAATGGGACAGGGGGCTTTCGAGCAGTACTTC; CDR3: CSSSLMGQGAFEQYF
D: TRBD1; size: NA; V: TRBV29-1; J: TRBJ1-3; DNA: TGCGGAGGACAGGAGTTCTCTGGAAACACCATATATTTT; CDR3: CGGQEFSGNTIYF
D: TRBD2; size: NA; V: TRBV27; J: TRBJ2-5; DNA: TGTGCCATCAAGTTCTGGACTAGCGGACAAGAGACCCAGTACTTC; CDR3: CAIKFWTSGQETQYF
D: TRBD2; size: NA; V: TRBV19; J: TRBJ2-7; DNA: TGTGCCAGTAGCCGTAGAGGGAGGGAGAAGACCTACGAGCAGTACTTC; CDR3: CASSRRGREKTYEQYF